This is a list of T cell receptor beta chains from one sample in a study of untreated major depressive disorder. The data were produced by immunoSEQ multiplex PCR, yet TCRdb's version contains in-frame clones alone and is incomplete. This table holds 20,000 or so clones, roughly 84% found once. The sequencing sample was made of CD4+ T cells from PBMCs. The receptors derive from a woman aged 25 to 45 in good health. The CDR3 runs from the conserved cysteine through the conserved F or W. A D gene is named only where the DNA matches it firmly. The listing skips clone size in some rows; elsewhere it reads once, few, many or a size class.

.	TRBJ2-3	.	TRBV7-6	TGTGCCAGCAGCTTAGGCCCAGCGGGCACCACAGATACGCAGTATTTT	CASSLGPAGTTDTQYF
.	TRBJ2-7	.	TRBV4-1	TGCGCCAGCAGCCAAGCGGGGGGCCTCACTCTCGGATTAAGTAAAGGAGGGCAGTACTTC	CASSQAGGLTLGLSKGGQYF
TRBD2	TRBJ2-2	.	TRBV7-3	TGTGCCAGCAGCTCCCCGAGGGCTGGCGGGAGGGCCGGGGAGCTGTTTTTT	CASSSPRAGGRAGELFF
TRBD2	TRBJ2-2	.	TRBV6-1	TGTGCCAGCAGTTCGGGACTAGCGGTCACCGGGGAGCTGTTTTTT	CASSSGLAVTGELFF
TRBD1	TRBJ1-5	.	TRBV6-6	TGTGCCAGCAGCCCGACAGGGGGCGGGAATCAGCCCCAGCATTTT	CASSPTGGGNQPQHF
TRBD2	TRBJ2-7	.	TRBV11-2	TGTGCCAGCAGCCCTCGGGGTAGCGGGAGAAGAGGAGAGCAGTACTTC	CASSPRGSGRRGEQYF
.	TRBJ1-3	.	TRBV4-2	TGTGCCAGCAGCCAAGAATCGCGCAACTCTGGAAACACCATATATTTT	CASSQESRNSGNTIYF
TRBD2	TRBJ2-2	.	TRBV2	TGTGCCAGCAGACCACTAGCGGGAGAAGGCACCGGGGAGCTGTTTTTT	CASRPLAGEGTGELFF
TRBD2	TRBJ2-7	.	TRBV15	TGTGCCACCAGCAAGCGGGGCGTGACCCCTTCCTACGAGCAGTACTTC	CATSKRGVTPSYEQYF
TRBD2	TRBJ2-2	.	TRBV2	TGTGCCAGCAGCGGGATTAGCGGGAGTTCCGGGGAGCTGTTTTTT	CASSGISGSSGELFF
.	TRBJ1-6	few	TRBV2	TGTGCCAGCAGTGACGGGGTTTCAGAGAATTCACCCCTCCACTTT	CASSDGVSENSPLHF
TRBD1	TRBJ2-2	.	TRBV5-6	TGTGCCAGCAGCTTATGGGGGACAGCGAACACCGGGGAGCTGTTTTTT	CASSLWGTANTGELFF
.	TRBJ2-2	.	TRBV9	TGTGCCAGCAGCGTAGAAGGGGGCACCGGGGAGCTGTTTTTT	CASSVEGGTGELFF
TRBD2	TRBJ2-7	.	TRBV7-9	TGTGCCAGCAGCTCGACTAGCGGGAGTCGGTCCTTC	CASSSTSGSRSF
TRBD1	TRBJ2-5	.	TRBV2	TGTGCCAGCAGCCTACAGGGGGCTCTGGGCGAGACCCAGTACTTC	CASSLQGALGETQYF
TRBD1	TRBJ1-2	.	TRBV6-1	TGTGCCAGCAGTGAAGCCGGGACAGCCTATGGCTACACCTTC	CASSEAGTAYGYTF
.	TRBJ1-6	.	TRBV6-1	TGTGCCAGCAGTGATACAGGGAGGGGGAGGTCACCCCTCCACTTT	CASSDTGRGRSPLHF
TRBD1	TRBJ1-3	few	TRBV15	TGTGCCACGCGGGACAGGGTAACTGGAAACACCATATATTTT	CATRDRVTGNTIYF
.	TRBJ2-2	.	TRBV18	TGTGCCAGCTCACTCCAGGGGTACACCGGGGAGCTGTTTTTT	CASSLQGYTGELFF
.	TRBJ2-6	.	TRBV5-1	TGCGCCAGCAGCTCTTCCTCGCCTTCTGGGGCCAACGTCCTGACTTTC	CASSSSSPSGANVLTF
TRBD1	TRBJ1-1	.	TRBV11-2	TGTGCCAGCGGAAGGACAGGGGCTGAAGCTTTCTTT	CASGRTGAEAFF
TRBD1	TRBJ1-2	few	TRBV28	TGTGCCACCAATGGACAGGAGGCTAACTATGGCTACACCTTC	CATNGQEANYGYTF
.	TRBJ1-4	.	TRBV5-1	TGCGCCAGCAGCTTGGTCCCAGGGAGTTATGAAAAACTGTTTTTT	CASSLVPGSYEKLFF
TRBD1	TRBJ2-5	.	TRBV7-9	TGTGCCAGCAGCCCGCCACCGGGACAGGGAAAAGAGACCCAGTACTTC	CASSPPPGQGKETQYF
.	TRBJ1-3	.	TRBV5-1	TGCGCCAGCAGCCCGGACCCTTGGTCTGGAAACACCATATATTTT	CASSPDPWSGNTIYF
.	TRBJ2-7	.	TRBV2	TGTGCCAGCAACCCCACAGGCTACGAGCAGTACTTC	CASNPTGYEQYF
TRBD2	TRBJ2-1	.	TRBV13	TGTGCCAGCAGCGGGGGACTAGCGGGCCCCTACTCCTACAATGAGCAGTTCTTC	CASSGGLAGPYSYNEQFF
.	TRBJ2-1	.	TRBV2	TGTGCCAGCAGTGCTAGCGCCAGGGGAGGGGGTGAGCAGTTCTTC	CASSASARGGGEQFF
.	TRBJ1-5	.	TRBV28	TGTGCCAGCAGCTTTCCAGGGGATCAGCCCCAGCATTTT	CASSFPGDQPQHF
.	TRBJ2-1	few	TRBV7-3	TGTGCCAGCAGCTCCTCGAACAATGAGCAGTTCTTC	CASSSSNNEQFF
TRBD2	TRBJ2-5	.	TRBV4-1	TGCGCCAGCAGCCAAACCCCGGGACTAGTTGAGGAGACCCAGTACTTC	CASSQTPGLVEETQYF
.	TRBJ2-3	.	TRBV7-3	TGTGCCAGCAGCTCCCGGGTCGGGAACTCAGATACGCAGTATTTT	CASSSRVGNSDTQYF
TRBD2	TRBJ2-7	.	TRBV27	TGTGCCAGCAGGGTCTCATGGCCAGCGGGAGTACACGAGCAGTACTTC	CASRVSWPAGVHEQYF